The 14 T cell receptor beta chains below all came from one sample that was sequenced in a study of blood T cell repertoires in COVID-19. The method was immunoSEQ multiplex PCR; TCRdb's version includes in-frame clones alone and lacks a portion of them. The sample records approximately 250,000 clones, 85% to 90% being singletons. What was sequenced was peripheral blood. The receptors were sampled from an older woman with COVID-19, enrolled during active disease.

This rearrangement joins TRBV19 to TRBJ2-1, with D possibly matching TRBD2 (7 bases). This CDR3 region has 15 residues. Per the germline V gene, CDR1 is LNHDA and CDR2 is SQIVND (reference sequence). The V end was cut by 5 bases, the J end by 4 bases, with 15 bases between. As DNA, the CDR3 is TGTGCCAGTAGTGCCTCCGGGGGGCAGTACAATGAGCAGTTCTTC. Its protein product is CASSASGGQYNEQFF.

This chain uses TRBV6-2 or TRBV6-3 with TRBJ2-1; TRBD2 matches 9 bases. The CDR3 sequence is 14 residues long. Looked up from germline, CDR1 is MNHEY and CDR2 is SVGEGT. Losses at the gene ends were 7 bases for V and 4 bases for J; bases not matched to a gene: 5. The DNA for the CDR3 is TGTGCCAGCAACCCTAGCGGGATTTACAATGAGCAGTTCTTC. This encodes CASNPSGIYNEQFF.

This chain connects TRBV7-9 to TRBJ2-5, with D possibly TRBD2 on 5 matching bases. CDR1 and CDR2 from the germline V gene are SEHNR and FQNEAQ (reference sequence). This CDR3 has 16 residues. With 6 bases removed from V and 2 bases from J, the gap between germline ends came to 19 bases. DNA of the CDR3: TGTGCCAGCAGGGGTTGGGGAGCGCAAACTCAAGAGACCCAGTACTTC. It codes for CASRGWGAQTQETQYF.

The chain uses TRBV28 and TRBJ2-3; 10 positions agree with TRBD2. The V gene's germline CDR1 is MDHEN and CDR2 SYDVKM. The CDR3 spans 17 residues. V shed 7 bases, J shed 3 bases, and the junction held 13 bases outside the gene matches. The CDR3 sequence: CASNPSGRTPATDTQYF. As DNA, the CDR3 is TGTGCCAGCAACCCTAGCGGGAGAACCCCAGCGACAGATACGCAGTATTTT.

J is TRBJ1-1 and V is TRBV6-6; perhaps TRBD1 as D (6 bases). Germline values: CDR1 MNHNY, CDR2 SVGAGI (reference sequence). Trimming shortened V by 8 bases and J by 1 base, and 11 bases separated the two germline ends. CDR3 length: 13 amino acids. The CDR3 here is CASGGRGNTEAFF. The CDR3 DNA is TGTGCCAGCGGAGGCAGGGGGAACACTGAAGCTTTCTTT.

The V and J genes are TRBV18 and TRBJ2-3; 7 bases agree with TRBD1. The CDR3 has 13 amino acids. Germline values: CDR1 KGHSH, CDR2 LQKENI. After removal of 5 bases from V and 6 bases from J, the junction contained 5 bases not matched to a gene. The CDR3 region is CASSSTGADTQYF. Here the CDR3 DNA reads TGTGCCAGCTCATCCACAGGGGCCGATACGCAGTATTTT. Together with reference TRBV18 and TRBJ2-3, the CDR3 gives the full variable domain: NAGVMQNPRHLVRRRGQEARLRCSPMKGHSHVYWYRQLPEEGLKFMVYLQKENIIDESGMPKERFSAEFPKEGPSILRIQQVVRGDSAAYFCASSSTGADTQYFGPGTRLTVL.

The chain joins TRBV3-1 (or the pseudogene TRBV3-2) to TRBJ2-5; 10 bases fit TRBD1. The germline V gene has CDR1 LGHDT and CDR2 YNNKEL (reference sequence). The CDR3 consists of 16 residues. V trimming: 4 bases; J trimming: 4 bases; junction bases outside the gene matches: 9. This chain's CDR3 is CASSLRGQGMGETQYF. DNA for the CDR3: TGTGCCAGCAGCCTCAGGGGACAGGGGATGGGAGAGACCCAGTACTTC.

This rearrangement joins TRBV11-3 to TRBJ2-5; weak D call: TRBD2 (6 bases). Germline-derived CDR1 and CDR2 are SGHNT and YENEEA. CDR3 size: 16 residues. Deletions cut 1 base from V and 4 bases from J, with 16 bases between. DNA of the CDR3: TGTGCCAGCAGCTTAGGAAGGACTCGGAGGGGAGAGACCCAGTACTTC. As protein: CASSLGRTRRGETQYF.

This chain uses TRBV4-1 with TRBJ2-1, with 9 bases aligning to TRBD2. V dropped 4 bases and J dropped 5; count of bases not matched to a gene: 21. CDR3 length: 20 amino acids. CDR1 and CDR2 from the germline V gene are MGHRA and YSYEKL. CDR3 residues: CASSRGWASGNAGANNEQFF. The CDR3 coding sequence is TGCGCCAGCAGCCGCGGTTGGGCTAGCGGGAACGCCGGGGCTAACAATGAGCAGTTCTTC.

The CDR3: CASSGGTSGTDTQYF. The CDR3 DNA sequence: TGTGCCAGCAGTGGGGGGACTAGTGGCACAGATACGCAGTATTTT. The chain combines TRBV28 with TRBJ2-3, with 8 bases matching TRBD2. The trim removed 5 bases at V and 1 base at J, leaving 5 bases unmatched. Germline assignment: CDR1 MDHEN and CDR2 SYDVKM. The CDR3 consists of 15 residues. The whole variable domain, filled in from reference TRBV28 and TRBJ2-3, reads DVKVTQSSRYLVKRTGEKVFLECVQDMDHENMFWYRQDPGLGLRLIYFSYDVKMKEKGDIPEGYSVSREKKERFSLILESASTNQTSMYLCASSGGTSGTDTQYFGPGTRLTVL.

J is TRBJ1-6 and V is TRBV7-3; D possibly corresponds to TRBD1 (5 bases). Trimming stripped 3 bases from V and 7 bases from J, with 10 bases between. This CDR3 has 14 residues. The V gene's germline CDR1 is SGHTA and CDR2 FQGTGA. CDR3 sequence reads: CASSFGARNSPLHF. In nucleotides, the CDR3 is TGTGCCAGCAGCTTTGGGGCCAGGAATTCACCCCTCCACTTT.

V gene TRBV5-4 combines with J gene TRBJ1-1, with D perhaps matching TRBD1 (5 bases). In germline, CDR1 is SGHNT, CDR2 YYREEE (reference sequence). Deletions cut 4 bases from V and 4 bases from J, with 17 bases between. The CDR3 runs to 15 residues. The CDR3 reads CASSMGILGGTEAFF. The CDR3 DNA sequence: TGTGCCAGCAGCATGGGGATCCTCGGGGGCACTGAAGCTTTCTTT.

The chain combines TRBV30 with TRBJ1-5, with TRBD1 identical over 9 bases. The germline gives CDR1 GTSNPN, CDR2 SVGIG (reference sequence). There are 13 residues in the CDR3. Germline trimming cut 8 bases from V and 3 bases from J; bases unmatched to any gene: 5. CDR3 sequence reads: CAVDRGDNQPQHF. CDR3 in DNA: TGTGCCGTAGACAGGGGGGACAATCAGCCCCAGCATTTT. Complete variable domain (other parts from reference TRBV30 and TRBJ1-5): SQTIHQWPATLVQPVGSPLSLECTVEGTSNPNLYWYRQAAGRGLQLLFYSVGIGQISSEVPQNLSASRPQDRQFILSSKKLLLSDSGFYLCAVDRGDNQPQHFGDGTRLSIL.

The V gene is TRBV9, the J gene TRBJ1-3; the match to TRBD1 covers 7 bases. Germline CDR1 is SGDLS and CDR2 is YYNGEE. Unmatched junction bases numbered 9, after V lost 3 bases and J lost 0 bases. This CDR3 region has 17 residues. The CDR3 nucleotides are TGTGCCAGCAGCGCTCGACAGGGAGGCCCCTCTGGAAACACCATATATTTT. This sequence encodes CASSARQGGPSGNTIYF.